The 27 T cell receptor beta chains listed next were all sequenced from one sample in a study of shared clonotypes between healthy human individuals. Profiled with immunoSEQ multiplex PCR; TCRdb holds only in-frame clones, not every one. The repertoire holds roughly 650,000 clones, with around 97% as singletons. The material sequenced was naive CD4+ T cells sorted from blood. As to subset: CD45RA+ positively selected. These receptors were obtained from a woman in her 30s in good health.

Comment on this clone: One end of the junction is discordant with germline, which a read error may explain. The chain recombines TRBV5-1 with TRBJ2-5; D is undetermined. CDR1 is SGHRS, CDR2 YFSETQ, per germline. The CDR3 totals 12 residues. CDR3 sequence (DNA): TGCGCCAGCAGCAAAACAGAGTTCGGCATAAACTTC. Translation gives CASSKTEFGINF.

This chain joins TRBV5-4 and TRBJ2-7, with D maybe TRBD1 (5 bases). The CDR3 is made up of 13 amino acids. Per the germline V gene, CDR1 is SGHNT and CDR2 is YYREEE (reference sequence). The germline V and J ends were trimmed by 1 base and 3 bases, with 8 bases remaining between them. The CDR3 nucleotides are TGTGCCAGCAGCTTGACAGGTAGCTACGAGCAGTACTTC. Protein: CASSLTGSYEQYF.

V is TRBV11-2 and J is TRBJ2-1, with 8 bases that match TRBD2. Looked up from germline, CDR1 is SGHAT and CDR2 is FQNNGV. Trimming at V came to 5 bases and at J to 3 bases, leaving 6 bases not matched to a gene. This CDR3 is 15 amino acids long. The CDR3 loop reads CASSPLAGLYNEQFF. CDR3 bases: TGTGCCAGCAGCCCCTTAGCGGGACTCTACAATGAGCAGTTCTTC.

The V gene is TRBV7-6, the J gene TRBJ1-1, with TRBD1 as a possible D gene (6 bases). V shed 2 bases and J shed 0 bases, with 13 bases lying between them. CDR1 SGHVS and CDR2 FNYEAQ come from the germline V gene. The CDR3 length is 16 residues. CDR3 amino acids: CASSLSRTDLNTEAFF. In DNA form, the CDR3 reads TGTGCCAGCAGCTTATCCCGGACAGACCTGAACACTGAAGCTTTCTTT.

J is TRBJ2-4 and V is TRBV6-1; D possibly corresponds to TRBD2 (6 bases). Looked up from germline, CDR1 is MNHNS and CDR2 is SASEGT. The CDR3 length is 13 residues. The V end lost 5 bases, the J end lost 8 bases, and 13 bases lay between the germline ends. This CDR3 is CASSLQPGDIQYF. The DNA of the CDR3 is TGTGCCAGCAGTCTACAGCCGGGGGACATTCAGTACTTC.

The chain joins TRBV28 to TRBJ2-7; the match to TRBD1 covers 8 bases. V shed 6 bases and J 3 bases; nucleotides not matched to a gene: 7. The CDR3 contains 14 residues. CDR1 and CDR2 from the germline V gene are MDHEN and SYDVKM. The CDR3 reads CASSPQQGGYEQYF. The CDR3 nucleotides are TGTGCCAGCAGCCCTCAACAGGGGGGCTACGAGCAGTACTTC.

The chain uses TRBV6-5 and TRBJ1-1; no firm D call. Germline lookup yields CDR1 MNHEY and CDR2 SVGAGI. V gave up 0 bases and J gave up 3 bases, with 5 bases separating them. The CDR3 has 13 amino acids. DNA for the CDR3: TGTGCCAGCAGTTACTCACGGTACACTGAAGCTTTCTTT. Encoded protein: CASSYSRYTEAFF.

The chain has TRBV2 and TRBJ2-5; D is perhaps TRBD1 or TRBD2 (5 bases each). The germline CDR1 and CDR2 sequences are SNHLY and FYNNEI. V lost 8 bases, J lost 5 bases, and 15 bases lay in between. There are 13 residues in the CDR3. CDR3 in amino acids: CASVLGETETQYF. The CDR3 DNA is TGTGCCAGCGTCCTGGGGGAAACGGAGACCCAGTACTTC.

This rearrangement joins TRBV28 to TRBJ2-3; D gene ambiguous. The ends were cut back, 3 bases at V and 9 bases at J, with 13 bases in the middle. From germline, CDR1 is MDHEN and CDR2 SYDVKM. There are 13 residues in the CDR3. CDR3 nucleotide sequence: TGTGCCAGCAGTTTCGTCACAATAGGGACGCAGTATTTT. Protein product: CASSFVTIGTQYF.

The chain recombines TRBV29-1 with TRBJ2-1, with 16 nucleotides matching TRBD2. Trimming took 6 bases from V and 15 from J; bases not matched to a gene: 17. Germline V gene data show CDR1 as SQVTM and CDR2 as ANQGSEA. This CDR3 is 16 amino acids long. The CDR3 protein is CSVSMPGLAGGRRWFF. The CDR3 DNA sequence: TGCAGCGTCAGCATGCCGGGACTAGCGGGAGGGCGAAGGTGGTTCTTC.

This chain links TRBV29-1 with TRBJ1-1; 8 nucleotides agree with TRBD1. The V gene's germline CDR1 is SQVTM and CDR2 ANQGSEA. V shed 4 bases and J 2 bases; nucleotides not matched to a gene: 6. This CDR3 has 14 residues. CDR3 residues: CSVGSGGSNTEAFF. The CDR3 DNA is TGCAGCGTTGGTTCAGGGGGCTCTAACACTGAAGCTTTCTTT.

The chain joins TRBV2 to TRBJ1-2; D is undetermined. The CDR3 loop spans 13 amino acids. Germline CDR1 reads SNHLY; CDR2 reads FYNNEI. The ends were cut back, 3 bases at V and 1 base at J, with 6 bases in the middle. CDR3 in amino acids: CASSDEVNYGYTF. CDR3 in DNA: TGTGCCAGCAGTGACGAGGTTAACTATGGCTACACCTTC.

V and J are TRBV7-3 and TRBJ2-1, with TRBD2 matching 8 bases. V lost 1 base, J lost 7 bases, and 3 bases stayed unmatched. The CDR3 is 14 amino acids. CDR1 is SGHTA, CDR2 FQGTGA, per germline. The CDR3 is CASSLNGGRNEQFF. DNA of the CDR3: TGTGCCAGCAGCTTAAACGGCGGGAGGAATGAGCAGTTCTTC.

The chain uses TRBV29-1 and TRBJ2-3, with 7 nucleotides matching TRBD1. Germline V gives CDR1 SQVTM, CDR2 ANQGSEA. This CDR3 is 13 amino acids long. Trimming removed 3 bases from V and 4 bases from J; junction bases left unmatched: 4. DNA for the CDR3: TGCAGCGTTGACAGGGGGTTCTCAGATACGCAGTATTTT. It is translated as CSVDRGFSDTQYF.

Turning to this clone: In the same sample, other DNA sequences code for this CDR3. This chain joins TRBV28 and TRBJ2-7; D is possibly TRBD1 or TRBD2 (5 bases each). V was cut by 2 bases and J by 3 bases, with 11 bases left in between. This CDR3 is 14 amino acids long. Germline CDR1 and CDR2: MDHEN and SYDVKM. The CDR3 coding sequence is TGTGCCAGCAGTTTACCTCGGGGCTACTACGAGCAGTACTTC. This codes for CASSLPRGYYEQYF.

V gene TRBV7-2 combines with J gene TRBJ2-2, with 8 bases matching TRBD2. This CDR3 is 15 amino acids long. Germline CDR1 reads SGHTA; CDR2 reads FQGNSA. V lost 9 bases, J lost 7 bases, and 13 bases stayed unmatched. CDR3 residues: CARGTGLAGFGELFF. The CDR3 DNA sequence: TGTGCCAGAGGGACCGGATTAGCGGGATTCGGGGAGCTGTTTTTT.

The chain couples TRBV7-8 to TRBJ2-1, with 7 positions matching TRBD2. V was clipped by 8 bases and J by 8 bases; unmatched bases: 9. This CDR3 comprises 13 residues. Germline lookup yields CDR1 SGHVS and CDR2 FQNEAQ. CDR3 DNA: TGTGCCAGCGGTCTAGCGGTTTATGATGAGCAGTTCTTC. This gives the protein CASGLAVYDEQFF.

The V gene is TRBV27, the J gene TRBJ2-7, with 9 bases lining up with TRBD1. CDR1 is MNHEY, CDR2 SMNVEV, per germline (reference sequence). The V gene end was trimmed by 2 bases and the J gene end by 2 bases; junction bases not matched to a gene: 10. This CDR3 is 17 amino acids long. This CDR3 is CASSLVSPRQGAYEQYF. The CDR3 DNA sequence: TGTGCCAGCAGTTTAGTGTCTCCGAGACAGGGGGCCTACGAGCAGTACTTC.

This chain links TRBV28 with TRBJ2-1; TRBD2 matches 8 bases. Germline V CDR1 and CDR2: MDHEN, SYDVKM. Trimming removed 3 bases from V and 8 bases from J; junction bases left unmatched: 15. This CDR3 is built from 17 residues. CDR3 region: CASSLPPGSGRRDEQFF. The CDR3 region has the DNA TGTGCCAGCAGTTTGCCTCCTGGGAGCGGGAGAAGGGATGAGCAGTTCTTC. Combining the CDR3 with reference TRBV28 and TRBJ2-1 gives the whole variable domain DVKVTQSSRYLVKRTGEKVFLECVQDMDHENMFWYRQDPGLGLRLIYFSYDVKMKEKGDIPEGYSVSREKKERFSLILESASTNQTSMYLCASSLPPGSGRRDEQFFGPGTRLTVL.

This clone was picked up one time. CDR3 DNA sequence: TGTGCCAGCAGCTTAATCGGCAGCCGAGACACTGAAGCTTTCTTT. Translated: CASSLIGSRDTEAFF. The chain has TRBV7-2 and TRBJ1-1; no clear D gene. This CDR3 region has 15 residues. V was trimmed by 2 bases and J by 3 bases, leaving 13 bases between them. Per the germline V gene, CDR1 is SGHTA and CDR2 is FQGNSA.

The gene calls are TRBV11-2 and TRBJ2-2; 9 bases align to TRBD1. The CDR3 has 14 amino acids. Germline trimming cut 7 bases from V and 1 base from J; bases unmatched to any gene: 1. The V gene's germline CDR1 is SGHAT and CDR2 FQNNGV. This chain's CDR3 is CASNRGQNTGELFF. The DNA of the CDR3 is TGTGCCAGCAACAGGGGGCAGAACACCGGGGAGCTGTTTTTT. Combining the CDR3 with reference TRBV11-2 and TRBJ2-2 gives the whole variable domain EAGVAQSPRYKIIEKRQSVAFWCNPISGHATLYWYQQILGQGPKLLIQFQNNGVVDDSQLPKDRFSAERLKGVDSTLKIQPAKLEDSAVYLCASNRGQNTGELFFGEGSRLTVL.

The gene calls are TRBV18 and TRBJ2-1, with 14 positions matching TRBD2. Germline assignment: CDR1 KGHSH and CDR2 LQKENI. The junction had 6 bases not matched to a gene; V was cut back by 2 bases and J by 3 bases. This CDR3 has 18 residues. As DNA, the CDR3 is TGTGCCAGCTCACCAGGACTAGCGGGAGGCAGAGGCTACAATGAGCAGTTCTTC. Protein: CASSPGLAGGRGYNEQFF. Using reference TRBV18 and TRBJ2-1 for the parts outside the CDR3, the full variable domain is NAGVMQNPRHLVRRRGQEARLRCSPMKGHSHVYWYRQLPEEGLKFMVYLQKENIIDESGMPKERFSAEFPKEGPSILRIQQVVRGDSAAYFCASSPGLAGGRGYNEQFFGPGTRLTVL.

This chain links TRBV28 with TRBJ2-3; the match to TRBD1 covers 11 bases. CDR3 length equals 15 residues. CDR1 is MDHEN, CDR2 SYDVKM, per germline. Trimming took 6 bases from V and 7 from J; bases not matched to a gene: 9. The chain's CDR3 is CASSKTGTGGYTQYF. The CDR3 nucleotides are TGTGCCAGCAGCAAAACCGGGACAGGGGGATATACGCAGTATTTT.

The chain recombines TRBV7-4 with TRBJ1-5; D not resolved. The V end lost 5 bases, the J end lost 7 bases, and 9 bases lay between the germline ends. The CDR3 covers 12 residues. Germline V CDR1 and CDR2: SGHVT, SQSDAQ. CDR3 sequence (DNA): TGTGCCAGCAGCCCCCTCGGCCAGCCCCAGCATTTT. This translates into CASSPLGQPQHF.

The gene calls are TRBV6-1 and TRBJ1-1; D is undetermined. Per germline, CDR1 MNHNS and CDR2 SASEGT. This CDR3 has 13 residues. The V gene lost 5 bases and the J gene lost 0 bases, with 7 bases spanning the gap. The CDR3: CASSHLLNTEAFF. DNA for the CDR3: TGTGCCAGCAGTCACCTATTGAACACTGAAGCTTTCTTT.

The chain combines TRBV18 with TRBJ2-7, with 8 positions matching TRBD2. Germline lookup yields CDR1 KGHSH and CDR2 LQKENI. V shed 0 bases, J shed 5 bases, and the junction held 6 bases outside the gene matches. This CDR3 spans 15 amino acids. The CDR3 protein is CASSPPGLVSDEQYF. CDR3 in DNA: TGTGCCAGCTCACCACCGGGACTAGTGAGTGACGAGCAGTACTTC.

This chain joins TRBV2 and TRBJ2-7, with a possible D match to TRBD2 (6 bases). Per germline, CDR1 SNHLY and CDR2 FYNNEI. V lost 4 bases and J lost 6, with 13 bases in between. There are 13 residues in the CDR3. The CDR3 DNA reads TGTGCCAGCAGTGCAACTAGCTGGGGCGAGCAGTACTTC. Encoded protein: CASSATSWGEQYF.